This TCR beta chain was documented in a study of response to subunit inactivated influenza vaccine. Looked up from germline, CDR1 is SGHRS and CDR2 is YFSETQ. The CDR3 has 14 residues. V lost 4 bases to trimming and J lost 7 bases; unmatched junction nucleotides: 5. MiXCR, run by TCRdb on the RT-PCR reads, gives a single entry per CDR3 protein. In the table there are 200,000 to 250,000 distinct CDR3 sequences, 12% of which are singletons. Findings of the study overall: Authors suggested each seasonal flu vaccination may recruit only limited numbers of new T cells.

This clonotype has more than one count but fewer than ten. Its antigen is undetermined. The sample was non-naive T cells sorted from PBMCs, taken roughly 2 weeks before vaccination. The chain employs TRBV5-1 and TRBJ2-2, with TRBD1 matching 9 bases. This clonotype was obtained from a man over 45 who received an inactivated influenza vaccine. Written as DNA, the CDR3 is TGCGCCAGCAGCGGGACAGGGTACGGCGGGGAGCTGTTTTTT. Its translation is CASSGTGYGGELFF. The entire variable domain, with the rest obtained from reference TRBV5-1 and TRBJ2-2, is as follows: KAGVTQTPRYLIKTRGQQVTLSCSPISGHRSVSWYQQTPGQGLQFLFEYFSETQRNKGNFPGRFSGRQFSNSRSEMNVSTLELGDSALYLCASSGTGYGGELFFGEGSRLTVL.